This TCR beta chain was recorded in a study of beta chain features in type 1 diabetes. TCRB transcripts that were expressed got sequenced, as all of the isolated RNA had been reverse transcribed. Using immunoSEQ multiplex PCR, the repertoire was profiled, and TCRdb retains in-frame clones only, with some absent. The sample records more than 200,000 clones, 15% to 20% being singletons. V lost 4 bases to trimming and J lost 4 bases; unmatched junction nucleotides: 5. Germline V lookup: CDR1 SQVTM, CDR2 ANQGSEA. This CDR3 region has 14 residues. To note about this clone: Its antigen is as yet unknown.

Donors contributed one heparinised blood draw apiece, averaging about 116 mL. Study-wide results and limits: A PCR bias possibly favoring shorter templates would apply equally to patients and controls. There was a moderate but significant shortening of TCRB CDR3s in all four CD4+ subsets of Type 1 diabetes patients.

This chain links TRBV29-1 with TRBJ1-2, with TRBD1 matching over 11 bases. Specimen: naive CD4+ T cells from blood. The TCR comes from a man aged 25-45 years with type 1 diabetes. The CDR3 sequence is CSVGTGGLGYGYTF. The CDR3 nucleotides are TGCAGCGTTGGGACAGGGGGCCTAGGCTATGGCTACACCTTC.